This T cell receptor (beta chain) was recorded in a study of cytomegalovirus exposure and HLA in healthy donors. Study-wide results and limits: There were several of the most significant clusters that appeared linked to common viral pathogens in a later analysis.

J gave up 0 bases and V 6 bases, and 3 bases lay outside the gene matches. This CDR3 region has 15 residues. The germline V gene encodes CDR1 LGHNT and CDR2 FRNRAP. As for this clone: Its specificity is unknown.

This PCR relied on a set of 60 Vbeta primers and 13 Jbeta primers. Method: immunoSEQ multiplex PCR; TCRdb's copy keeps in-frame clones and lacks some. The sample consists of 90,000 to 100,000 clones, around 69% of them appearing once. This clonotype was sampled from a woman in her fifties or sixties in good health and CMV-seropositive. The sample comprised PBMCs. This chain links TRBV12-5 with TRBJ2-2, with 8 nucleotides matching TRBD1. In DNA, the CDR3 is TGTGCTAGTGGACAGGGACAGGCGAACACCGGGGAGCTGTTTTTT. Its translation is CASGQGQANTGELFF. The full variable domain, with the rest looked up from reference TRBV12-5 and TRBJ2-2, is DARVTQTPRHKVTEMGQEVTMRCQPILGHNTVFWYRQTMMQGLELLAYFRNRAPLDDSGMPKDRFSAEMPDATLATLKIQPSEPRDSAVYFCASGQGQANTGELFFGEGSRLTVL.